A selection of T cell receptor beta chains follows, all from one sample in a study of cytomegalovirus exposure and HLA in healthy donors. Assay used: immunoSEQ multiplex PCR; TCRdb lists only in-frame clones, some missing. The sample lists some 200,000 clones; approximately 65% were seen once. Sequencing was carried out using PBMCs. These receptors all stem from a middle-aged man in good health and CMV-seronegative. CDR3s include the opening cysteine and the closing phenylalanine or tryptophan. The D gene is left open where the match is weak. Size values are once, few and many counts, or a class for expanded clones, and some rows have none.

CDR3aa: CASSSIIAGGVDEQFF; CDR3nt: TGTGCCAGCAGCTCCATTATAGCGGGTGGGGTCGATGAGCAGTTCTTC; d_gene: TRBD2; v_gene: TRBV7-9; abundance: NA; j_gene: TRBJ2-1
CDR3aa: CASSLSTPRDEYEQYF; CDR3nt: TGTGCCAGCAGCTTAAGTACGCCCCGCGATGAGTACGAGCAGTACTTC; d_gene: NA; v_gene: TRBV7-9; abundance: few; j_gene: TRBJ2-7
CDR3aa: CASSLGQEVRDTQYF; CDR3nt: TGTGCCAGCAGTTTAGGCCAGGAAGTCCGTGATACGCAGTATTTT; d_gene: NA; v_gene: TRBV27; abundance: NA; j_gene: TRBJ2-3
CDR3aa: CSVVPGGIDTQYF; CDR3nt: TGCAGCGTTGTTCCAGGGGGCATAGATACGCAGTATTTT; d_gene: TRBD1; v_gene: TRBV29-1; abundance: NA; j_gene: TRBJ2-3
CDR3aa: CAWSVTGGLGGELFF; CDR3nt: TGTGCCTGGAGTGTAACGGGGGGGCTGGGCGGGGAGCTGTTTTTT; d_gene: TRBD2; v_gene: TRBV30; abundance: once; j_gene: TRBJ2-2
CDR3aa: CASSIGQVSGNTIYF; CDR3nt: TGTGCCAGCAGCATAGGACAGGTCTCTGGAAACACCATATATTTT; d_gene: TRBD1; v_gene: TRBV11-2; abundance: few; j_gene: TRBJ1-3
CDR3aa: CASSPWSSGANVLTF; CDR3nt: TGTGCCAGTAGTCCCTGGAGCTCTGGGGCCAACGTCCTGACTTTC; d_gene: NA; v_gene: TRBV19; abundance: NA; j_gene: TRBJ2-6
CDR3aa: CASSYAQASNQPQHF; CDR3nt: TGTGCCAGCAGTTACGCACAGGCTAGCAATCAGCCCCAGCATTTT; d_gene: NA; v_gene: TRBV6-6; abundance: NA; j_gene: TRBJ1-5
CDR3aa: CASSHAPGLAGGTDTQYF; CDR3nt: TGTGCCAGCAGCCATGCACCCGGACTAGCGGGGGGGACAGATACGCAGTATTTT; d_gene: TRBD2; v_gene: TRBV4-2; abundance: NA; j_gene: TRBJ2-3
CDR3aa: CASGGPGTGNYGYTF; CDR3nt: TGTGCCAGCGGGGGTCCCGGGACAGGGAACTATGGCTACACCTTC; d_gene: TRBD1; v_gene: TRBV27; abundance: once; j_gene: TRBJ1-2
CDR3aa: CASSSSGGISYEQYF; CDR3nt: TGTGCCAGTAGTAGTAGCGGGGGGATATCCTACGAGCAGTACTTC; d_gene: TRBD2; v_gene: TRBV19; abundance: few; j_gene: TRBJ2-7
CDR3aa: CASSLEYEQYF; CDR3nt: TGCGCCAGCAGCTTGGAATATGAGCAGTACTTC; d_gene: NA; v_gene: TRBV5-1; abundance: NA; j_gene: TRBJ2-7
CDR3aa: CASSVGGYNEKLFF; CDR3nt: TGTGCCAGCAGCGTCGGGGGTTATAATGAAAAACTGTTTTTT; d_gene: NA; v_gene: TRBV6-1; abundance: NA; j_gene: TRBJ1-4
CDR3aa: CASSAYGSSGANVLTF; CDR3nt: TGTGCCAGCAGCGCTTACGGTAGCTCTGGGGCCAACGTCCTGACTTTC; d_gene: NA; v_gene: TRBV5-4; abundance: few; j_gene: TRBJ2-6
CDR3aa: CASSQRAGAGGRETQYF; CDR3nt: TGCGCCAGCAGCCAAAGGGCCGGGGCAGGGGGCCGGGAGACCCAGTACTTC; d_gene: TRBD1; v_gene: TRBV4-1; abundance: NA; j_gene: TRBJ2-5
CDR3aa: CASSLFPAGNTGELFF; CDR3nt: TGTGCCAGCAGCTTGTTCCCAGCGGGTAACACCGGGGAGCTGTTTTTT; d_gene: NA; v_gene: TRBV5-6; abundance: NA; j_gene: TRBJ2-2
CDR3aa: CASLAGLSTDTQYF; CDR3nt: TGTGCCAGCTTGGCGGGACTAAGCACAGATACGCAGTATTTT; d_gene: TRBD2; v_gene: TRBV2; abundance: NA; j_gene: TRBJ2-3
CDR3aa: CASSEGRQAQGETQYF; CDR3nt: TGTGCCAGCAGTGAGGGAAGACAGGCCCAGGGGGAGACCCAGTACTTC; d_gene: NA; v_gene: TRBV25-1; abundance: NA; j_gene: TRBJ2-5
CDR3aa: CAWVRDTNTEAFF; CDR3nt: TGTGCCTGGGTCCGGGACACCAACACTGAAGCTTTCTTT; d_gene: NA; v_gene: TRBV30; abundance: NA; j_gene: TRBJ1-1
CDR3aa: CASIRGGTNTGELFF; CDR3nt: TGTGCCAGCATCCGGGGGGGGACGAACACCGGGGAGCTGTTTTTT; d_gene: TRBD2; v_gene: TRBV28; abundance: NA; j_gene: TRBJ2-2
CDR3aa: CASSGPGQGILSNQPQHF; CDR3nt: TGTGCCAGTAGCGGACCGGGACAGGGAATTCTTAGCAATCAGCCCCAGCATTTT; d_gene: TRBD1; v_gene: TRBV19; abundance: NA; j_gene: TRBJ1-5
CDR3aa: CASSLLQGRAEAFF; CDR3nt: TGTGCCAGCAGTCTCCTACAGGGGAGAGCTGAAGCTTTCTTT; d_gene: TRBD1; v_gene: TRBV28; abundance: NA; j_gene: TRBJ1-1
CDR3aa: CASSESRGLRTEQFF; CDR3nt: TGTGCCAGCAGTGAATCTCGGGGATTGCGAACTGAGCAGTTCTTC; d_gene: NA; v_gene: TRBV25-1; abundance: NA; j_gene: TRBJ2-1
CDR3aa: CASSLSRDRGDIQYF; CDR3nt: TGCGCCAGCAGCTTGTCCCGGGACAGGGGGGACATTCAGTACTTC; d_gene: TRBD1; v_gene: TRBV5-1; abundance: NA; j_gene: TRBJ2-4
CDR3aa: CASSLGGLAGSYNEQFF; CDR3nt: TGTGCCAGCAGCTTAGGGGGACTAGCGGGGTCCTACAATGAGCAGTTCTTC; d_gene: TRBD2; v_gene: TRBV11-2; abundance: NA; j_gene: TRBJ2-1
CDR3aa: CASRPLTGEGTEAFF; CDR3nt: TGTGCCAGCAGGCCGCTGACAGGGGAGGGCACTGAAGCTTTCTTT; d_gene: TRBD1; v_gene: TRBV7-9; abundance: NA; j_gene: TRBJ1-1
CDR3aa: CARSSSLPGTGLWYEQYF; CDR3nt: TGTGCCAGAAGCTCAAGCTTACCCGGGACAGGCCTTTGGTACGAGCAGTACTTC; d_gene: TRBD1; v_gene: TRBV5-3; abundance: NA; j_gene: TRBJ2-7
CDR3aa: CAGRTDLNTEAFF; CDR3nt: TGCGCCGGTCGGACAGACCTGAACACTGAAGCTTTCTTT; d_gene: NA; v_gene: TRBV5-1; abundance: NA; j_gene: TRBJ1-1
CDR3aa: CSSSFSNTEAFF; CDR3nt: TGTTCCAGCAGCTTTTCTAACACTGAAGCTTTCTTT; d_gene: NA; v_gene: TRBV7-9; abundance: NA; j_gene: TRBJ1-1
CDR3aa: CASILRNSNQPQHF; CDR3nt: TGTGCCAGTATTTTGAGGAATAGCAATCAGCCCCAGCATTTT; d_gene: NA; v_gene: TRBV19; abundance: NA; j_gene: TRBJ1-5
CDR3aa: CASSRTGAFYEQYF; CDR3nt: TGTGCCAGCAGTAGGACAGGGGCTTTCTACGAGCAGTACTTC; d_gene: TRBD1; v_gene: TRBV6-6; abundance: NA; j_gene: TRBJ2-7
CDR3aa: CASSPQIGLEQYF; CDR3nt: TGTGCCAGTAGCCCTCAGATCGGACTCGAGCAGTACTTC; d_gene: NA; v_gene: TRBV19; abundance: NA; j_gene: TRBJ2-7
CDR3aa: CASSPPGAGANVLTF; CDR3nt: TGTGCCAGCTCACCACCAGGGGCCGGGGCCAACGTCCTGACTTTC; d_gene: NA; v_gene: TRBV18; abundance: few; j_gene: TRBJ2-6